The source of this TCR beta chain is a study of blood T cell repertoires in COVID-19. Study as a whole: Samples of COVID-19 (acute and convalescent) were obtained from the United States, Italy and Spain. T cells, B-cell-depleted T cells, or PBMCs supplied cDNA or gDNA.

Germline V gene lookup returns CDR1 PRHDT and CDR2 FYEKMQ (reference sequence). CDR3 length: 11 amino acids. V was cut by 3 bases and J by 7 bases, with 4 bases left in between. Assay: immunoSEQ multiplex PCR; the TCRdb copy retains only in-frame clones and omits some. Of around 100,000 clones listed, around 94% are singletons. J is TRBJ2-1 and V is TRBV13; D unclear. The sequenced sample was peripheral blood. This receptor was obtained from a man between 45 and 60 years old with active COVID-19. CDR3 in DNA: TGTGCCAGCAGCTTGAGGAATGAGCAGTTCTTC. As protein: CASSLRNEQFF.